This T cell receptor (beta chain) was identified in a study of brain metastases from non-small cell lung cancer. The repertoire was sequenced with immunoSEQ multiplex PCR; TCRdb's copy has only in-frame clones and lacks some. This sample has roughly 680 clones, with around nine tenths found just once. After removal of 4 bases from V and 9 bases from J, the junction contained 5 bases not matched to a gene. The CDR3 length is 14 residues. Germline V gene sequence: CDR1 KGHDR, CDR2 SFDVKD. This TCR came from a donor aged 40 or over with non-small cell lung cancer. The chain carries TRBV24-1 and TRBJ2-1; 10 nucleotides align to TRBD2. The sample was tumor-adjacent normal tissue. CDR3: CATSDSGTSVEQFF. CDR3 DNA: TGTGCCACCAGTGACTCCGGGACTAGCGTTGAGCAGTTCTTC.